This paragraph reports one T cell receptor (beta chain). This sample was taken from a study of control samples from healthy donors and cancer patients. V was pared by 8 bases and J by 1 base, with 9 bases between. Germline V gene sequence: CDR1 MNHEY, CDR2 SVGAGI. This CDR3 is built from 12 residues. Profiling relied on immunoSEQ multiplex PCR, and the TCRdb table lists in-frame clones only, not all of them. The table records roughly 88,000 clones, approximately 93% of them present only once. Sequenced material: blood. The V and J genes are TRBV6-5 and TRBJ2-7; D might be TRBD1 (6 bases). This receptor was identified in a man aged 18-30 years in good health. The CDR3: CASYRVSYEQYF. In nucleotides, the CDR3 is TGTGCCAGCTACAGGGTTTCCTACGAGCAGTACTTC.